This TCR beta chain derives from a study of T cell repertoires in aging, cancer and after chemotherapy. Study observations and caveats: Across the chemotherapy interval, each cancer cohort showed higher median generation probability, suggesting thymic rebound. In cancer patients, declining TCR diversity with age involved lost richness and lost evenness. No conclusions about immunological memory after chemotherapy can be drawn from the repertoire data.

CDR1 is SGHAT and CDR2 is FQDESV in the germline V gene (reference sequence). The V and J ends lost 3 bases and 5 bases respectively, with 10 bases between them. The CDR3 length is 13 residues. By share, this clonotype ranks as large. Its specificity is unknown. The template was genomic DNA from peripheral blood, not RNA. Multiplex touch-down PCR with TRB-A/B primers amplified rearranged V-D-J TRB sequences. TCRdb processed the multiplex PCR reads anew with MiXCR; each CDR3 protein has one entry. In the table there are about 2,400 distinct CDR3 sequences, around 28% of which are singletons. The genes are TRBV11-1 and TRBJ2-5; no firm D call. The sequence came from a human donor with a solid tumor. The sequenced sample consisted of blood. CDR3 coding DNA: TGTGCCAGCAGCTTTAGTCCAGCGGAGACCCAGTACTTC. This gives the protein CASSFSPAETQYF.